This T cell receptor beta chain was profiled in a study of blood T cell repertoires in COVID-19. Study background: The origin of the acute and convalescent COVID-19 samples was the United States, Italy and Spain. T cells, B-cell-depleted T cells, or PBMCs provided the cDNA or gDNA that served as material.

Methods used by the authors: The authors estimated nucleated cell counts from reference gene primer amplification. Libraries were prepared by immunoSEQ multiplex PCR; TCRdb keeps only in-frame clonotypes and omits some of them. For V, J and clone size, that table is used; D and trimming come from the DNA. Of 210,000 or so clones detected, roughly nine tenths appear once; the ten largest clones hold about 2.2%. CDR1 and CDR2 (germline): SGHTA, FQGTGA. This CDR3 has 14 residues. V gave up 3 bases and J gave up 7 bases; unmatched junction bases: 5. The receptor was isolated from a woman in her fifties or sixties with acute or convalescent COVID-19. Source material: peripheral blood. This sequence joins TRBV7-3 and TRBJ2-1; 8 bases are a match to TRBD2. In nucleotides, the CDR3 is TGTGCCAGCAGCTTCGCGGGGGGAGGTAATGAGCAGTTCTTC. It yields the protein CASSFAGGGNEQFF.